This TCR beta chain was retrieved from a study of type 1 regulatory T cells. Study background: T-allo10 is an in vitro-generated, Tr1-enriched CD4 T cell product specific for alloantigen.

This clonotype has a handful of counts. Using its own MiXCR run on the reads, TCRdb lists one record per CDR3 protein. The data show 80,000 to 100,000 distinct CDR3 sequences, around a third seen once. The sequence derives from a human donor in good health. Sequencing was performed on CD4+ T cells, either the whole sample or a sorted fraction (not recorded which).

The CDR3: CASSEDRVYGYTF. CDR3 in DNA: TGCGCCAGCAGCGAGGACAGGGTATATGGCTACACCTTC. V gene TRBV5-1 combines with J gene TRBJ1-2, with 8 bases that match TRBD1. This CDR3 comprises 13 residues. V shed 4 bases and J 5 bases; nucleotides not matched to a gene: 4. CDR1 and CDR2 from the germline V gene are SGHRS and YFSETQ.